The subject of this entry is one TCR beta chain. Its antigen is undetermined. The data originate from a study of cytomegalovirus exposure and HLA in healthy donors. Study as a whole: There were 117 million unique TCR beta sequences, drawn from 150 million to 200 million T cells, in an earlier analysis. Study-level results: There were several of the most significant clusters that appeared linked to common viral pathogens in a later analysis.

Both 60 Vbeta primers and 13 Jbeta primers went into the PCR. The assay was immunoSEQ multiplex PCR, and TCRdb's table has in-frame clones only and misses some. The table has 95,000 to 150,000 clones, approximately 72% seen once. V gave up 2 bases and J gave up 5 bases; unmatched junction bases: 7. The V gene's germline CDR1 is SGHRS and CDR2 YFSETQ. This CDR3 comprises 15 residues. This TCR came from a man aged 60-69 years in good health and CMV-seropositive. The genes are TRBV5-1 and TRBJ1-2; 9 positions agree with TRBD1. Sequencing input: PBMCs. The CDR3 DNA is TGCGCCAGCAGCTTCAGTAACAGGGGGCGATATGGCTACACCTTC. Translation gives CASSFSNRGRYGYTF. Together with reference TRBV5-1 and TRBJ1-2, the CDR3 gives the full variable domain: KAGVTQTPRYLIKTRGQQVTLSCSPISGHRSVSWYQQTPGQGLQFLFEYFSETQRNKGNFPGRFSGRQFSNSRSEMNVSTLELGDSALYLCASSFSNRGRYGYTFGSGTRLTVV.